The 14 T cell receptor beta chains presented below share a single source sample, sequenced in a study of cytomegalovirus exposure and HLA in healthy donors. Both 60 Vbeta primers and 13 Jbeta primers went into the PCR. The method was immunoSEQ multiplex PCR; TCRdb's version includes in-frame clones alone and lacks a portion of them. Among about 150,000 clones, approximately 80% were seen once, and the ten largest hold roughly 3.7%. Sequencing was carried out using PBMCs. These receptors came from a male donor in good health and CMV-seronegative.

This rearrangement joins TRBV18 to TRBJ2-3, with a tentative D call TRBD2 (7 bases). Germline V gene data show CDR1 as KGHSH and CDR2 as LQKENI. Trimming removed 1 base at V and 5 bases at J, with 13 bases between. There are 15 residues in the CDR3. CDR3: CASSPHGGPGDTQYF. The DNA of the CDR3 is TGTGCCAGCTCACCACACGGGGGGCCGGGAGATACGCAGTATTTT.

The chain is built from TRBV7-9 and TRBJ2-3, with 10 bases fitting TRBD2. Germline assignment: CDR1 SEHNR and CDR2 FQNEAQ (reference sequence). Losses at the gene ends were 7 bases for V and 5 bases for J; bases not matched to a gene: 9. CDR3 length equals 15 residues. CDR3 region: CASIQSGTSVDTQYF. The CDR3 DNA sequence: TGTGCCAGCATCCAGTCCGGGACTAGCGTAGATACGCAGTATTTT.

This chain uses TRBV7-8 with TRBJ2-5, with 7 bases lining up with TRBD2. In germline, CDR1 is SGHVS, CDR2 FQNEAQ. V lost 4 bases to trimming and J lost 2 bases; unmatched junction nucleotides: 4. The CDR3 is 14 residues long. The CDR3 protein is CASSSPGLQETQYF. The CDR3 bases are TGTGCCAGCAGCTCACCGGGACTACAAGAGACCCAGTACTTC.

The chain couples TRBV6-6 to TRBJ1-1, with TRBD1 identical over 7 bases. Germline CDR1 and CDR2: MNHNY and SVGAGI (reference sequence). The trim removed 5 bases at V and 1 base at J, leaving 1 base unmatched. The CDR3 length is 13 residues. The DNA of the CDR3 is TGTGCCAGCAGTAGGGACAGGAACACTGAAGCTTTCTTT. As protein: CASSRDRNTEAFF.

Worth noting for this clone: Other DNA sequences from this sample encode an identical CDR3 as well. The rearrangement joins TRBV19 to TRBJ2-5, with D perhaps matching TRBD2 (6 bases). The CDR3 consists of 15 residues. CDR1 is LNHDA and CDR2 is SQIVND in the germline V gene (reference sequence). Trimming cost V 3 bases and J 4 bases, with 15 bases left between them. This CDR3 reads CASSIDGTSPETQYF. CDR3 bases: TGTGCCAGTAGTATCGATGGGACTTCTCCAGAGACCCAGTACTTC.

The V call is TRBV7-3, the J call TRBJ2-2; 9 bases agree with TRBD1. The ends lost 2 bases at V and 3 bases at J; junction bases unmatched: 10. The germline V gene has CDR1 SGHTA and CDR2 FQGTGA. The length of the CDR3 is 18 residues. Here the CDR3 reads CASSLRPGQGVYTGELFF. The CDR3 region has the DNA TGTGCCAGCAGCTTACGTCCGGGACAGGGCGTCTACACCGGGGAGCTGTTTTTT.

This chain links TRBV2 with TRBJ1-1; possibly TRBD1 for D (5 bases). From germline, CDR1 is SNHLY and CDR2 FYNNEI. Trimming removed 10 bases from V and 5 bases from J, with 11 bases in between. CDR3 length equals 11 residues. The CDR3 coding sequence is TGTGCCACCCGGCGGGGGACTGAAGCTTTCTTT. Translating it yields CATRRGTEAFF.

The rearrangement links TRBV5-1 to TRBJ2-5; a possible D gene is TRBD2 (5 bases). This CDR3 region has 14 residues. CDR1 SGHRS and CDR2 YFSETQ come from the germline V gene. Trimming removed 0 bases from V and 2 bases from J, with 8 bases in between. CDR3 region: CASSLDTGQETQYF. DNA for the CDR3: TGCGCCAGCAGCTTGGATACGGGGCAAGAGACCCAGTACTTC.

The V gene is TRBV6-4, the J gene TRBJ2-1; D remains ambiguous. The CDR3 loop spans 15 amino acids. V lost 2 bases and J 2 bases, leaving 10 bases between the germline ends. Per the germline V gene, CDR1 is MRHNA and CDR2 is SNTAGT. The CDR3 DNA sequence: TGTGCCAGCAGTGACGCTGGAGCCGCCTACAATGAGCAGTTCTTC. Protein product: CASSDAGAAYNEQFF.

The rearrangement uses TRBV5-6 and TRBJ1-2; D gene unclear. Per germline, CDR1 SGHDT and CDR2 YYEEEE. The CDR3 is made up of 13 amino acids. With 0 bases removed from V and 4 bases from J, the gap between germline ends came to 7 bases. CDR3 bases: TGTGCCAGCAGCTTGGCGGAGGGCTATGGCTACACCTTC. This gives the protein CASSLAEGYGYTF.

This chain uses TRBV12-5 with TRBJ2-7; 8 bases fit TRBD1. The germline CDR1 and CDR2 sequences are LGHNT and FRNRAP. The CDR3 has 15 residues. V dropped 7 bases and J dropped 3; count of bases not matched to a gene: 11. The CDR3 sequence: CASAIWDRSSYEQYF. CDR3 bases: TGTGCTAGTGCCATATGGGACAGGTCGAGCTACGAGCAGTACTTC.

The genes are TRBV6-6 and TRBJ1-2; D remains ambiguous. This CDR3 contains 14 residues. CDR1 is MNHNY, CDR2 SVGAGI, per germline (reference sequence). V lost 2 bases and J lost 4, with 11 bases in between. The CDR3 sequence: CASSYEARIYGYTF. DNA for the CDR3: TGTGCCAGCAGTTACGAGGCCCGCATCTATGGCTACACCTTC.

This chain joins TRBV15 and TRBJ1-5, with 8 bases matching TRBD1. V was pared by 1 base and J by 7 bases, with 9 bases of the junction left unmatched. In germline, CDR1 is LNHNV, CDR2 YYDKDF (reference sequence). The CDR3 runs to 16 residues. The CDR3 nucleotides read TGTGCCACCAGCAGAGGGATACAGGGGGGGCTGCAGCCCCAGCATTTT. Amino acids: CATSRGIQGGLQPQHF. The full variable domain, completed using reference TRBV15 and TRBJ1-5, is DAMVIQNPRYQVTQFGKPVTLSCSQTLNHNVMYWYQQKSSQAPKLLFHYYDKDFNNEADTPDNFQSRRPNTSFCFLDIRSPGLGDTAMYLCATSRGIQGGLQPQHFGDGTRLSIL.

J is TRBJ2-7 and V is TRBV18, with TRBD2 as a possible D gene (5 bases). V dropped 7 bases and J dropped 1 base, with 11 bases sitting between them. The CDR3 covers 13 residues. From germline, CDR1 is KGHSH and CDR2 LQKENI. This chain's CDR3 is CASFSGNSYEQYF. In DNA, the CDR3 is TGTGCCAGCTTCAGCGGAAATTCCTACGAGCAGTACTTC.